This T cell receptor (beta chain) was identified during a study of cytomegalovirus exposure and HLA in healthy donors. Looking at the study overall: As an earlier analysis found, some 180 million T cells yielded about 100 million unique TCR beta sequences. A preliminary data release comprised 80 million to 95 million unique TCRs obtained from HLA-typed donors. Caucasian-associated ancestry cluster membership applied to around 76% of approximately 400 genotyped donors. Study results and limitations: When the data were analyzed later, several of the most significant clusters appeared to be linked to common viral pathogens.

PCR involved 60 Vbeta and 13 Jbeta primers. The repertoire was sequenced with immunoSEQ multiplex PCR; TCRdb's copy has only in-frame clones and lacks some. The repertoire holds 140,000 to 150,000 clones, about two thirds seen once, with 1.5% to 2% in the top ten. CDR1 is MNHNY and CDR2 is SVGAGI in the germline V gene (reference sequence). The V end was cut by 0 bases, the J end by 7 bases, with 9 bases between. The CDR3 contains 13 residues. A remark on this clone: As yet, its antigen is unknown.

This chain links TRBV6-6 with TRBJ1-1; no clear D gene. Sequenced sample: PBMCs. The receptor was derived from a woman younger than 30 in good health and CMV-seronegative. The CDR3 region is CASSYSSRVEAFF. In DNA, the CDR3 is TGTGCCAGCAGTTACTCTTCCCGGGTTGAAGCTTTCTTT.